The 21 T cell receptor beta chains presented below share a single source sample, sequenced in a study of cytomegalovirus exposure and HLA in healthy donors. The PCR made use of 60 Vbeta and 13 Jbeta primers. Sequencing was performed with immunoSEQ multiplex PCR; in TCRdb, only in-frame clones are kept and a portion is missing. The table lists a few hundred thousand clones, roughly four fifths of them singletons. Sequences were obtained from PBMCs. The receptors were gathered from a girl aged 2-9 years in good health and CMV-seronegative.

This chain connects TRBV7-9 to TRBJ2-7, with D tentatively TRBD2 (5 bases). V lost 1 base to trimming and J lost 7 bases, with 14 bases between them. Germline CDR1 SEHNR, CDR2 FQNEAQ (reference sequence). This CDR3 is 14 amino acids long. The CDR3: CASSLVGLPQEQYF. Written as DNA, the CDR3 is TGTGCCAGCAGCTTAGTCGGACTCCCCCAGGAGCAGTACTTC.

The genes are TRBV30 and TRBJ1-5; D gene unclear. The germline V and J ends were trimmed by 3 bases and 6 bases, with 12 bases remaining between them. Germline CDR1 GTSNPN, CDR2 SVGIG (reference sequence). The CDR3 runs to 13 residues. CDR3: CAWSGIRAQPQHF. CDR3 coding DNA: TGTGCCTGGAGCGGGATTCGGGCTCAGCCCCAGCATTTT.

The V and J genes are TRBV6-1 and TRBJ2-1, with 9 bases lining up with TRBD2. Germline V lookup: CDR1 MNHNS, CDR2 SASEGT. This CDR3 is 17 amino acids long. V lost 5 bases to trimming and J lost 7 bases; unmatched junction nucleotides: 15. CDR3 coding DNA: TGTGCCAGCAGTCAAGAAAGTCCGGGACTAGCTTATAATGAGCAGTTCTTC. Its protein is CASSQESPGLAYNEQFF.

The genes are TRBV5-4 and TRBJ2-3; 7 positions agree with TRBD2. CDR3 length: 15 amino acids. Unmatched junction bases numbered 5, after V lost 2 bases and J lost 2 bases. Germline V gene lookup returns CDR1 SGHNT and CDR2 YYREEE (reference sequence). The CDR3 sequence: CASSFRRETTDTQYF. Written as DNA, the CDR3 is TGTGCCAGCAGCTTTAGGCGGGAGACCACAGATACGCAGTATTTT.

This clone was seen a handful of times. The V call is TRBV5-1, the J call TRBJ1-3; no clear D gene. The CDR3 has 15 residues. V gave up 4 bases and J gave up 4 bases, with 15 bases separating them. Germline V gene data show CDR1 as SGHRS and CDR2 as YFSETQ. CDR3 amino acids: CASSRIPDKGNTIYF. The CDR3 nucleotides are TGCGCCAGCAGCCGAATCCCTGACAAAGGAAACACCATATATTTT.

This chain uses TRBV27 with TRBJ2-1, with D possibly matching TRBD1 (5 bases). Trimming took off 3 bases at V and 3 bases at J, with 9 bases between the two ends. Germline values: CDR1 MNHEY, CDR2 SMNVEV (reference sequence). The CDR3 has 14 residues. The chain's CDR3 is CASSFRGDYNEQFF. For the CDR3, the DNA is TGTGCCAGCAGTTTTAGGGGTGACTACAATGAGCAGTTCTTC.

The chain joins TRBV4-1 to TRBJ2-1; 8 bases line up with TRBD1. The CDR3 runs to 16 residues. Germline values: CDR1 MGHRA, CDR2 YSYEKL. The V gene end was trimmed by 1 base and the J gene end by 4 bases; junction bases not matched to a gene: 6. The chain's CDR3 is CASSQVGQGRYNEQFF. CDR3 in DNA: TGCGCCAGCAGCCAAGTTGGACAGGGAAGGTACAATGAGCAGTTCTTC.

The table lists this clone with a count of one. The chain has TRBV5-5 and TRBJ2-4; weak D call: TRBD1 (6 bases). With 1 base removed from V and 3 bases from J, the gap between germline ends came to 14 bases. CDR1 is SGHKS, CDR2 YYEKEE, per germline (reference sequence). The CDR3 is 16 amino acids. CDR3 protein: CASSLLRGWGKNIQYF. Written as DNA, the CDR3 is TGTGCCAGCAGCTTGCTCAGGGGCTGGGGCAAAAACATTCAGTACTTC.

The rearrangement joins TRBV6-1 to TRBJ1-1, with 7 bases lining up with TRBD1. With V trimmed by 4 bases and J by 5 bases, 4 bases remained unmatched. This CDR3 has 13 residues. Germline values: CDR1 MNHNS, CDR2 SASEGT. The CDR3 bases are TGTGCCAGCAGTGTTGCCAGGGGGACTGAAGCTTTCTTT. The encoded protein is CASSVARGTEAFF.

CDR3 sequence reads: CASSQSQGPFGYTF. Written as DNA, the CDR3 is TGTGCCAGCAGCCAATCACAGGGGCCTTTTGGCTACACCTTC. The gene calls are TRBV7-9 and TRBJ1-2, with TRBD1 matching over 7 bases. Germline V lookup: CDR1 SEHNR, CDR2 FQNEAQ (reference sequence). Trimming cost V 5 bases and J 7 bases; bases outside gene matches: 10. The CDR3 has 14 amino acids.

This clone was seen only once. Other nucleotide sequences from this sample produce the same CDR3. The V and J genes are TRBV12-5 and TRBJ2-3, with D possibly being TRBD2 (7 bases). The CDR3 is 16 residues long. Trimming took off 3 bases at V and 6 bases at J, with 19 bases between the two ends. The V gene's germline CDR1 is LGHNT and CDR2 FRNRAP. The CDR3 coding sequence is TGTGCTAGTGGTTTCTCGGGGGGCCATAACACGGATACGCAGTATTTT. Residues: CASGFSGGHNTDTQYF.

Of note for this clone: Other DNA sequences within the sample encode an identical CDR3. This chain uses TRBV9 with TRBJ2-7; D is unresolved. The CDR3 is made up of 14 amino acids. Germline V lookup: CDR1 SGDLS, CDR2 YYNGEE. V lost 0 bases and J 0 bases, leaving 7 bases between the germline ends. This CDR3 is CASSVDGSSYEQYF. CDR3 bases: TGTGCCAGCAGCGTAGATGGCAGCTCCTACGAGCAGTACTTC. Based on the CDR3 plus reference TRBV9 and TRBJ2-7, the full variable domain is DSGVTQTPKHLITATGQRVTLRCSPRSGDLSVYWYQQSLDQGLQFLIQYYNGEERAKGNILERFSAQQFPDLHSELNLSSLELGDSALYFCASSVDGSSYEQYFGPGTRLTVT.

In this sample, this clone turned up once. The chain employs TRBV7-9 and TRBJ1-1; possible D gene TRBD1, 5 bases. Per the germline V gene, CDR1 is SEHNR and CDR2 is FQNEAQ (reference sequence). V shed 8 bases and J shed 7 bases, with 11 bases lying between them. The CDR3 has 11 residues. The CDR3 coding sequence is TGTGCCAGCGTTCGCCAGGGTGAAGCTTTCTTT. Translation gives CASVRQGEAFF.

The V call is TRBV4-2, the J call TRBJ1-3, with TRBD1 matching over 8 bases. The CDR3 has 14 amino acids. The junction had 3 bases not matched to a gene; V was cut back by 3 bases and J by 5 bases. Germline V lookup: CDR1 LGHNA, CDR2 YNFKEQ. CDR3 DNA: TGTGCCAGCAGCCAGGACAGGGAGAGAAACACCATATATTTT. Amino acids: CASSQDRERNTIYF.

J is TRBJ1-5 and V is TRBV19; D is perhaps TRBD1 (6 bases). Between the trimmed V and J ends, which lost 4 bases and 8 bases, there was a span of 15 bases. The length of the CDR3 is 14 residues. The germline CDR1 and CDR2 sequences are LNHDA and SQIVND (reference sequence). This CDR3 is CASSTPTGTEPQHF. The CDR3 DNA sequence: TGTGCCAGTAGTACCCCGACAGGAACGGAGCCCCAGCATTTT.

V gene TRBV6-1 combines with J gene TRBJ2-1; TRBD2 is a possible D gene (5 bases). Germline CDR1 reads MNHNS; CDR2 reads SASEGT. The ends were cut back, 5 bases at V and 4 bases at J, with 12 bases in the middle. This CDR3 is built from 14 residues. The CDR3: CASSLPRGYNEQFF. The DNA for the CDR3 is TGTGCCAGCAGTCTTCCACGGGGATACAATGAGCAGTTCTTC.

V usage is TRBV7-9 and J usage is TRBJ2-1, with 10 bases that match TRBD2. CDR1 SEHNR and CDR2 FQNEAQ come from the germline V gene (reference sequence). The CDR3 has 15 amino acids. V lost 3 bases to trimming and J lost 8 bases; unmatched junction nucleotides: 7. This CDR3 is CASSLPLAGVDEQFF. The CDR3 coding sequence is TGTGCCAGCAGCTTGCCTCTAGCGGGAGTAGATGAGCAGTTCTTC. Full variable domain (remainder filled in from reference TRBV7-9 and TRBJ2-1): DTGVSQNPRHKITKRGQNVTFRCDPISEHNRLYWYRQTLGQGPEFLTYFQNEAQLEKSRLLSDRFSAERPKGSFSTLEIQRTEQGDSAMYLCASSLPLAGVDEQFFGPGTRLTVL.

This clone occurred a few times. The genes are TRBV18 and TRBJ1-2; possible D gene TRBD1, 5 bases. Germline V gene sequence: CDR1 KGHSH, CDR2 LQKENI. With 6 bases removed from V and 6 bases from J, the gap between germline ends came to 17 bases. The CDR3 spans 14 residues. This CDR3 is CASSAGGTINGYTF. The DNA of the CDR3 is TGTGCCAGCTCTGCGGGGGGTACGATAAATGGCTACACCTTC. The full variable domain, with the rest looked up from reference TRBV18 and TRBJ1-2, is NAGVMQNPRHLVRRRGQEARLRCSPMKGHSHVYWYRQLPEEGLKFMVYLQKENIIDESGMPKERFSAEFPKEGPSILRIQQVVRGDSAAYFCASSAGGTINGYTFGSGTRLTVV.

This chain links TRBV13 with TRBJ1-3; TRBD1 is a possible D gene (6 bases). V was cut by 4 bases and J by 0 bases, with 7 bases left in between. This CDR3 spans 14 amino acids. The germline V gene has CDR1 PRHDT and CDR2 FYEKMQ (reference sequence). The CDR3 sequence is CASSWTVSGNTIYF. The DNA of the CDR3 is TGTGCCAGCAGCTGGACAGTCTCTGGAAACACCATATATTTT.

This rearrangement joins TRBV7-9 to TRBJ2-3; the match to TRBD2 covers 16 bases. The junction had 7 bases not matched to a gene; V was cut back by 4 bases and J by 0 bases. From germline, CDR1 is SEHNR and CDR2 FQNEAQ (reference sequence). The CDR3 extends over 19 amino acids. DNA for the CDR3: TGTGCCAGCAGCTACCTCCCGGGACTAGCGGGGGGGAGCACAGATACGCAGTATTTT. As protein: CASSYLPGLAGGSTDTQYF.

The sample holds a few counts of this clone. The rearrangement uses TRBV6-5 and TRBJ2-5, with TRBD1 identical over 8 bases. Germline V gene lookup returns CDR1 MNHEY and CDR2 SVGAGI. CDR3 length: 13 amino acids. The junction had 4 bases not matched to a gene; V was cut back by 5 bases and J by 5 bases. The CDR3 coding sequence is TGTGCCAGCAGTACAAGACAGGGGGAGACCCAGTACTTC. Its protein is CASSTRQGETQYF.